The entry that follows covers one T cell receptor (delta chain) sequence. A much more abundant neighbour one base away suggests this may be a read error. Other DNA sequences from this sample encode an identical CDR3 as well. Germline V CDR1 and CDR2: GEAIGNYY, EKD. This CDR3 is 20 amino acids long. The sample is drawn from a study of gamma-delta chains in newborns, infants, children. Study at large: Innate gammadelta T cells reportedly expand polyclonally right after birth, driven by microbial exposure, per the title.

TCRdb redid clone calling on the reads using CATT. The sample yields several thousand delta-chain clones, 2% to 2.5% seen once. The chain combines TRDV2 with TRDJ3; 12 nucleotides line up with TRDD3. The TCR sequence derives from a child who was a newborn, infant or young child, either healthy, febrile or measles-vaccinated (not recorded which). Sequencing was done on a sample of blood. CDR3 DNA sequence: TGTGCCTGTGACAGCGTACTGGGGGATACAAGGATCTGGGACACCCGCCAGATGTTTTTC. This sequence encodes CACDSVLGDTRIWDTRQMFF.